A selection of T cell receptor beta chains follows, all from one sample in a study of regulatory T cells in long-lasting Graves disease. Using its own MiXCR run on the multiplex PCR reads, TCRdb lists one record per CDR3 protein. Counted here are under 450,000 distinct CDR3 sequences, roughly 17% occurring once; the ten biggest clones make up 20%. The sample was also linked to a second study, of T cells in Graves' hyperthyroidism and ophthalmopathy.

Sequenced material: peripheral blood mononuclear cells (PBMCs), taken at new diagnosis, from a patient treated with antithyroid drugs. The source of these receptors is a young woman with Graves disease. The CDR3 runs from the conserved cysteine through the conserved F or W. The order of the fields is clone size, V gene, D gene, J gene, CDR3 DNA, CDR3 protein. A D gene is named only where the DNA matches it firmly. For some rows the clone size is stated as once, few or many, or as a class when expanded; others skip it.

clone_size: many; v_call: TRBV5-1; d_call: TRBD1; j_call: TRBJ2-5; cdr3_nt: TGCGCCAGCGCTACCGGGACAGGGGACGAAACCCAGTACTTC; cdr3_aa: CASATGTGDETQYF
clone_size: NA; v_call: TRBV4-1; d_call: NA; j_call: TRBJ2-1; cdr3_nt: TGCGCCAGCAGCCAAGATGTCGTCAATGAGCAGTTCTTC; cdr3_aa: CASSQDVVNEQFF
clone_size: few; v_call: TRBV27; d_call: NA; j_call: TRBJ1-2; cdr3_nt: TGTGCCAGCAGTTTATCTCGGGTAGCTAACTATGGCTACACCTTC; cdr3_aa: CASSLSRVANYGYTF
clone_size: NA; v_call: TRBV12-3/TRBV12-4; d_call: NA; j_call: TRBJ2-1; cdr3_nt: TGTGCCTGGGGTTGGGCAGGTAGGAATGAGCAGTTCTTC; cdr3_aa: CAWGWAGRNEQFF
clone_size: many; v_call: TRBV2; d_call: NA; j_call: TRBJ2-3; cdr3_nt: TGTGCCACCAAACGAGACGGGGGCTCCACAGATACGCAGTATTTT; cdr3_aa: CATKRDGGSTDTQYF
clone_size: NA; v_call: TRBV15; d_call: NA; j_call: TRBJ1-2; cdr3_nt: TGTGCCACCAGCGCCCGGACTTTCGGTTATGGCTACACCTTC; cdr3_aa: CATSARTFGYGYTF
clone_size: many; v_call: TRBV10-3; d_call: NA; j_call: TRBJ2-7; cdr3_nt: TGTGCCATCAGTGAGTCTCGGGGAGCCGAGGTACGCGAGCAGTACTTC; cdr3_aa: CAISESRGAEVREQYF
clone_size: NA; v_call: TRBV29-1; d_call: TRBD1; j_call: TRBJ1-1; cdr3_nt: TGCAGCGCCCCGGACAGGGGAGGCGGCACTGAAGCTTTCTTT; cdr3_aa: CSAPDRGGGTEAFF
clone_size: many; v_call: TRBV5-6; d_call: NA; j_call: TRBJ1-5; cdr3_nt: TGTGCCAGCAGCGGCCCAGGCAGCGTCAATCAGCCCCAGCATTTT; cdr3_aa: CASSGPGSVNQPQHF
clone_size: many; v_call: TRBV3-1; d_call: TRBD1; j_call: TRBJ2-3; cdr3_nt: TGTGCCAGCAGCCACACAGGGGGCACAGATACGCAGTATTTT; cdr3_aa: CASSHTGGTDTQYF
clone_size: many; v_call: TRBV20-1; d_call: NA; j_call: TRBJ2-5; cdr3_nt: TGCAGTGCTAGGACAGAGACGTACCAAGAGACCCAGTACTTC; cdr3_aa: CSARTETYQETQYF
clone_size: once; v_call: TRBV11-3; d_call: NA; j_call: TRBJ2-1; cdr3_nt: TGTGCCAGCAGCTTATTTCAAGGGCTAAACTCCTACAATGAGCAGTTCTTC; cdr3_aa: CASSLFQGLNSYNEQFF
clone_size: few; v_call: TRBV12-5; d_call: NA; j_call: TRBJ2-2; cdr3_nt: TGTGCTAGTGAGGACGATTACACCGGGGAGCTGTTTTTT; cdr3_aa: CASEDDYTGELFF
clone_size: many; v_call: TRBV20-1; d_call: TRBD2; j_call: TRBJ2-7; cdr3_nt: TGCAGTGCTAGAGAGGAGGGGATCGGGGGTAGCGGGAGGGTCCTAATATCTTACGAGCAGTACTTC; cdr3_aa: CSAREEGIGGSGRVLISYEQYF
clone_size: NA; v_call: TRBV6-5; d_call: NA; j_call: TRBJ2-3; cdr3_nt: TGTGCCAGCAGTTACGCGGCAGGCTTGACAGATACGCAGTATTTT; cdr3_aa: CASSYAAGLTDTQYF